This section outlines one T cell receptor (beta chain) sequence together with its context. Antigen: not known. This sample is part of a study of T cell responses to AZD1222 COVID-19 vaccine. Study-wide results and limits: Donors were largely white British and mainly female; clonal diversity was possibly underestimated. Reportedly, close to half of spike-specific TCRs are directed against unmutated variant regions. Spike was spanned by vaccine-associated CD4 TCRs, which were dominant at 160-218 and 743-854.

Here immunoSEQ multiplex PCR was the method, and the copy in TCRdb shows in-frame clones only, minus some. The data contain 150,000 to 200,000 clones, about 91% of them seen just once; the ten biggest clones take up around 0.99%. The length of the CDR3 is 14 residues. Trimming removed 2 bases at V and 8 bases at J, with 15 bases between. Germline CDR1 and CDR2: MNHNS and SASEGT. The sample here was peripheral blood, taken 28 days after the second AZD1222 dose. The chain has TRBV6-1 and TRBJ1-2; tentative D call: TRBD1 (5 bases). The receptor's source is an adult who received the AZD1222 COVID-19 vaccine. The CDR3: CASSEIRGVIGYTF. The CDR3 DNA is TGTGCCAGCAGTGAAATCCGGGGGGTGATCGGCTACACCTTC.